The sequence of this TCR beta chain was determined in a study of T cell repertoires in cytomegalovirus infection. Study context: Public TCR beta signatures marked donors with CMV infection and the matching HLA.

With regard to this clonotype: Antigen unknown.

Germline V gene lookup returns CDR1 KGHDR and CDR2 SFDVKD. The CDR3 consists of 12 residues. Deletions cut 10 bases from V and 4 bases from J, with 10 bases between. Overall study results and limits: There were carriers of CMV plus the relevant HLA, and cumulative public TCR beta family frequency identified them.

TCRdb independently ran MiXCR on the reads; one entry per CDR3 protein. The sample consists of about 920,000 distinct CDR3 sequences, roughly a third of them appearing once. This TCR came from a human donor in good health (CMV status not recorded). Some clones in this sample may be carry-over from other donors' samples. The specimen comprised cultured CD8+ T cells from PBMCs, sampled from culture after CMV antigen stimulation. The rearrangement joins TRBV24-1 to TRBJ2-1; TRBD1 is a possible D gene (5 bases). The CDR3 nucleotides are TGTGCCACGGAAGGGGTATACAATGAGCAGTTCTTC. It encodes CATEGVYNEQFF.